The 24 T cell receptor beta chains below all came from one sample that was sequenced in a study of siplizumab effects on memory and regulatory T cells. The protocol was immunoSEQ multiplex PCR, while the TCRdb copy is restricted to in-frame clones and leaves out a portion. The sample records some 100,000 clones, over 85% being singletons. The sequenced material came from CD8+ T cells sorted from blood. The receptors were gathered from a human donor in good health.

The chain carries TRBV25-1 and TRBJ2-2; perhaps TRBD2 as D (5 bases). CDR3 size: 14 residues. The V and J ends lost 6 bases and 6 bases respectively, with 14 bases between them. Looked up from germline, CDR1 is MGHDK and CDR2 is SYGVNS. The CDR3 reads CASSRTEEAGELFF. The CDR3, as DNA: TGTGCCAGCAGCCGTACGGAGGAAGCCGGGGAGCTGTTTTTT.

This chain joins TRBV14 and TRBJ2-3; TRBD2 matches 9 bases. The junction had 12 bases not matched to a gene; V was cut back by 3 bases and J by 2 bases. The germline CDR1 and CDR2 sequences are SGHDN and FVKESK. There are 18 residues in the CDR3. In nucleotides, the CDR3 is TGTGCCAGCAGCCATCCCCTTCCGACTAGCGGCAACACAGATACGCAGTATTTT. Protein: CASSHPLPTSGNTDTQYF. The full variable domain, its missing parts supplied by reference TRBV14 and TRBJ2-3, is EAGVTQFPSHSVIEKGQTVTLRCDPISGHDNLYWYRRVMGKEIKFLLHFVKESKQDESGMPNNRFLAERTGGTYSTLKVQPAELEDSGVYFCASSHPLPTSGNTDTQYFGPGTRLTVL.

CDR3 protein: CASSLRGNQPQHF. The DNA of the CDR3 is TGTGCCAGCAGCTTGAGGGGGAATCAGCCCCAGCATTTT. This chain connects TRBV5-6 to TRBJ1-5, with TRBD1 as a possible D gene (6 bases). The CDR3 runs 13 residues. The V and J ends lost 1 base and 4 bases respectively, with 6 bases between them. The V gene's germline CDR1 is SGHDT and CDR2 YYEEEE.

In DNA form, the CDR3 reads TGTGCCAGCAGACGGGACCCGAGCTCCTACAATGAGCAGTTCTTC. This encodes CASRRDPSSYNEQFF. The rearrangement links TRBV6-5 to TRBJ2-1; D is possibly TRBD1 or TRBD2 (5 bases each). V lost 6 bases and J lost 0, with 12 bases in between. Germline V gene lookup returns CDR1 MNHEY and CDR2 SVGAGI. The CDR3 extends over 15 amino acids.

This clone was counted once. V is TRBV5-5 and J is TRBJ1-2; D gene unclear. The germline V and J ends were trimmed by 4 bases and 6 bases, with 7 bases remaining between them. Per germline, CDR1 SGHKS and CDR2 YYEKEE (reference sequence). The length of the CDR3 is 11 residues. DNA of the CDR3: TGTGCCAGCAGCGCGAGGGATGGCTACACCTTC. It translates to CASSARDGYTF.

This clone was counted a few times. This rearrangement joins TRBV7-3 to TRBJ2-2; 7 bases are a match to TRBD2. V gave up 7 bases and J gave up 5 bases; unmatched junction bases: 7. Per germline, CDR1 SGHTA and CDR2 FQGTGA. The CDR3 sequence is 14 residues long. The CDR3 loop is CASTESRETGELFF. DNA of the CDR3: TGTGCCAGCACTGAATCGCGGGAGACCGGGGAGCTGTTTTTT. Full variable domain (outside the CDR3, taken from reference TRBV7-3 and TRBJ2-2): GAGVSQTPSNKVTEKGKYVELRCDPISGHTALYWYRQSLGQGPEFLIYFQGTGAADDSGLPNDRFFAVRPEGSVSTLKIQRTERGDSAVYLCASTESRETGELFFGEGSRLTVL.

The gene calls are TRBV25-1 and TRBJ2-1; D is unresolved. V was clipped by 4 bases and J by 6 bases, with 10 bases between them. Germline V CDR1 and CDR2: MGHDK, SYGVNS. The CDR3 extends over 13 amino acids. CDR3 DNA: TGTGCCAGCAGTGTAATCTCCCTCAATGAGCAGTTCTTC. Its protein product is CASSVISLNEQFF.

This clone is a singleton in its sample. The CDR3 nucleotides are TGTGCCAGCAGTTTGACAGAAGTCTCCTACGAGCAGTACTTC. Its protein product is CASSLTEVSYEQYF. The genes are TRBV27 and TRBJ2-7; TRBD1 is a possible D gene (5 bases). V dropped 3 bases and J dropped 0 bases, with 9 bases sitting between them. Germline V CDR1 and CDR2: MNHEY, SMNVEV (reference sequence). This CDR3 is 14 amino acids long.

This clone appeared once. The V call is TRBV7-3, the J call TRBJ2-2, with 9 nucleotides matching TRBD1. V shed 5 bases, J shed 12 bases, and the junction held 4 bases outside the gene matches. There are 12 residues in the CDR3. Germline V CDR1 and CDR2: SGHTA, FQGTGA. In DNA, the CDR3 is TGTGCCAGCAGCGAGACAGGGGGGAAGCTGTTTTTT. Protein product: CASSETGGKLFF. The variable domain in full, with the rest retrieved from reference TRBV7-3 and TRBJ2-2, is GAGVSQTPSNKVTEKGKYVELRCDPISGHTALYWYRQSLGQGPEFLIYFQGTGAADDSGLPNDRFFAVRPEGSVSTLKIQRTERGDSAVYLCASSETGGKLFFGEGSRLTVL.

This rearrangement joins TRBV6-4 to TRBJ2-2; tentatively, D is TRBD1 or TRBD2 (5 bases each). The V end lost 5 bases, the J end lost 2 bases, and 18 bases lay between the germline ends. In germline, CDR1 is MRHNA, CDR2 SNTAGT. This CDR3 has 17 amino acids. The CDR3 nucleotides are TGTGCCAGCAGTAGTCTAGGGACCGACTTAAACACCGGGGAGCTGTTTTTT. Amino acids: CASSSLGTDLNTGELFF.

V usage is TRBV9 and J usage is TRBJ2-2; no firm D call. V lost 4 bases to trimming and J lost 6 bases, with 16 bases between them. There are 15 residues in the CDR3. Germline values: CDR1 SGDLS, CDR2 YYNGEE. The CDR3 loop is CASSPPSPSPGELFF. The CDR3 DNA follows: TGTGCCAGCAGCCCCCCGTCCCCCAGCCCCGGGGAGCTGTTTTTT.

The chain is built from TRBV7-9 and TRBJ2-1, with TRBD1 matching 11 bases. The CDR3 spans 14 residues. Looked up from germline, CDR1 is SEHNR and CDR2 is FQNEAQ (reference sequence). Losses at the gene ends were 4 bases for V and 9 bases for J; bases not matched to a gene: 5. The CDR3 sequence: CASSSGQGAGEQFF. Here the CDR3 DNA reads TGTGCCAGCAGCTCCGGACAGGGGGCGGGTGAGCAGTTCTTC.

This chain joins TRBV27 and TRBJ2-7; D unresolved. Germline values: CDR1 MNHEY, CDR2 SMNVEV (reference sequence). Trimming removed 5 bases at V and 0 bases at J, with 5 bases between. The CDR3 has 12 residues. The CDR3 here is CASSPSSYEQYF. In nucleotides, the CDR3 is TGTGCCAGCAGTCCATCCTCCTACGAGCAGTACTTC.

V gene TRBV27 combines with J gene TRBJ1-2, with D maybe TRBD1 (5 bases). The CDR3 runs 18 residues. With 4 bases removed from V and 4 bases from J, the gap between germline ends came to 25 bases. Germline V CDR1 and CDR2: MNHEY, SMNVEV (reference sequence). The CDR3, as DNA: TGTGCCAGCAGTTCGATACACCTCCGGGACGAGAAAGGCTATGGCTACACCTTC. This sequence encodes CASSSIHLRDEKGYGYTF.

The chain combines TRBV7-9 with TRBJ2-2, with 10 bases aligning to TRBD2. With 4 bases clipped from V and 2 bases from J, the junction kept 13 bases outside the gene matches. CDR3 length equals 19 residues. CDR1 SEHNR and CDR2 FQNEAQ come from the germline V gene (reference sequence). DNA of the CDR3: TGTGCCAGCAGCTACCCGGTCCCCACTAGCGGGGATAACACCGGGGAGCTGTTTTTT. Its translation is CASSYPVPTSGDNTGELFF.

This clone has a single count. The rearrangement uses TRBV7-3 and TRBJ2-1; 7 nucleotides agree with TRBD1. With V trimmed by 5 bases and J by 8 bases, 6 bases remained unmatched. Germline-derived CDR1 and CDR2 are SGHTA and FQGTGA. There are 13 residues in the CDR3. The DNA for the CDR3 is TGTGCCAGCAGCGTTGACAGGGCGGATGAGCAGTTCTTC. Residues: CASSVDRADEQFF.

J is TRBJ1-4 and V is TRBV10-3; D ambiguous. V lost 0 bases to trimming and J lost 2 bases, with 4 bases between them. The germline CDR1 and CDR2 sequences are ENHRY and SYGVKD. This CDR3 region has 14 residues. The CDR3 spells CAISESTTNEKLFF. CDR3 nucleotide sequence: TGTGCCATCAGTGAGTCTACCACTAATGAAAAACTGTTTTTT.

CDR3 bases: TGTGCCAGTAGCCCTCTCGGGGGGACGAACACTGAAGCTTTCTTT. Translation gives CASSPLGGTNTEAFF. V and J are TRBV19 and TRBJ1-1; tentative D call: TRBD1 (5 bases). Germline V lookup: CDR1 LNHDA, CDR2 SQIVND (reference sequence). The V and J ends lost 6 bases and 1 base respectively, with 15 bases between them. The CDR3 consists of 15 residues.

The chain combines TRBV5-1 with TRBJ2-3; TRBD2 matches at 11 bases. This CDR3 has 16 residues. The germline V gene encodes CDR1 SGHRS and CDR2 YFSETQ. Trimming at V came to 0 bases and at J to 2 bases, leaving 2 bases not matched to a gene. The chain's CDR3 is CASSLVAGGITDTQYF. The CDR3 bases are TGCGCCAGCAGCTTGGTAGCGGGGGGGATCACAGATACGCAGTATTTT.

This clone is deemed large. The V and J genes are TRBV7-2 and TRBJ1-2, with D unclear. Germline CDR1 is SGHTA and CDR2 is FQGNSA. V was pared by 4 bases and J by 3 bases, with 12 bases between. The CDR3 runs 14 residues. The CDR3 nucleotides read TGTGCCAGCAGCTCGATAACAGAAGACTATGGCTACACCTTC. Amino acids: CASSSITEDYGYTF.

The J gene is TRBJ2-7, the V gene TRBV5-1, with D perhaps TRBD1 (5 bases). Trimming cost V 2 bases and J 0 bases, with 9 bases left between them. Germline V lookup: CDR1 SGHRS, CDR2 YFSETQ. The CDR3 loop spans 14 amino acids. The CDR3 sequence: CASSFGRASYEQYF. CDR3 sequence (DNA): TGCGCCAGCAGCTTCGGCAGGGCCTCCTACGAGCAGTACTTC.

This sequence joins TRBV2 and TRBJ2-7; either TRBD1 or TRBD2 may supply D (6 bases each). The ends were cut back, 4 bases at V and 2 bases at J, with 12 bases in the middle. This CDR3 comprises 14 residues. Germline-derived CDR1 and CDR2 are SNHLY and FYNNEI. CDR3 protein: CASSVGGTPYEQYF. Here the CDR3 DNA reads TGTGCCAGCAGTGTAGGGGGGACGCCCTACGAGCAGTACTTC.

The J gene is TRBJ1-2, the V gene TRBV19; D is perhaps TRBD1 (6 bases). Germline assignment: CDR1 LNHDA and CDR2 SQIVND (reference sequence). The CDR3 consists of 18 residues. V lost 7 bases and J 0 bases, leaving 24 bases between the germline ends. The CDR3 sequence is CASILSGHLDGANYGYTF. CDR3 bases: TGTGCCAGTATCCTATCGGGACACCTAGATGGAGCTAACTATGGCTACACCTTC.

This clone is a singleton in its sample. V is TRBV5-7 and J is TRBJ2-3; D is perhaps TRBD2 (6 bases). TRBV5-7 carries the ORF label, with uncertain function. The CDR3 runs 15 residues. V lost 8 bases, J lost 7 bases, and 23 bases lay in between. CDR3 sequence (DNA): TGTGCCAGGCGATTTTCCTTTCTAGCGCATCATACGCAGTATTTT. Protein sequence: CARRFSFLAHHTQYF.